The present entry profiles one TCR beta chain with its context. This record belongs to a study of shared clonotypes between healthy human individuals. Healthy HIV-negative adults without recent acute infections or vaccinations served as donors. Deep-level assay runs were performed. Several immunoSEQ plates received, in even portions, the genomic DNA of each subset. Repertoires were generated with immunoSEQ multiplex PCR, while TCRdb's copy carries only in-frame clones and drops some. The data show approximately 1.5 million clones, 95% to 99% seen once. This TCR derives from a man under 40 in good health. The source material was naive CD4+ T cells sorted from blood. The subset here: CD45RA+ positively selected.

CDR3 in amino acids: CASSPTLRVSGANVLTF. CDR3 coding DNA: TGCGCCAGCAGCCCCACCTTGAGGGTTTCTGGGGCCAACGTCCTGACTTTC. The V call is TRBV5-1, the J call TRBJ2-6, with a weak D call TRBD2 (5 bases). V lost 4 bases and J lost 1, with 15 bases in between. Germline V gene data show CDR1 as SGHRS and CDR2 as YFSETQ. This CDR3 spans 17 amino acids.